This TCR beta chain was identified during a study of blood T cell repertoires in COVID-19 (TCRdb year 2020). Looking at the study overall: Samples from collaborators originated in the United States, Italy and Spain and spanned both the acute and convalescent phases of COVID-19. Samples were obtained from the ongoing ImmuneRACE study (first 160 participants) and from about 1,300 subjects provided by 6 global collaborators. The sample metadata nearly always contained a de-identified subject ID, COVID-19 status, age in years and sex. The material from the prospective study consisted of cDNA or gDNA derived from T cells, B-cell-depleted T cells, or PBMCs. Where available, HLA class I and class II types were taken from metadata supplied by the sample provider and were not determined by assay-based typing. The dataset comprised deeply sampled blood TCRbeta repertoires from subjects exposed to, actively infected with, or recovered from COVID-19. A freely available public database, intended as a resource for researchers studying the immune response to SARS-CoV-2, is where the repertoires were released. The investigation overall reported the following: The amount of clinical and demographic metadata varied by source and participant and was provided uncurated.

The immunoSEQ Assay, a bias-controlled multiplex PCR, was used to amplify TCRbeta CDR3 regions from genomic DNA. The paper's data handling went like this. Within the assay, amplification of reference gene primers was used to estimate how many nucleated cells each sample contained. To quantify the absolute abundance of each unique TCRbeta CDR3 rearrangement, sequence reads were collapsed and filtered. For each sample, productive Simpson clonality was calculated as the square root of Simpson's diversity index across productive rearrangements. Drawn from immuneACCESS, this table holds only the in-frame rearrangements with V and J called that TCRdb kept. Clones are partly lost; checked studies trace under half to an unresolved V gene and leave the rest unexplained. V, J and clone size are those of that table, while D and trimming were read from the DNA. This sample comprises 100,000 to 120,000 clones, about 85% of them detected only once. Roughly 4.2% of the sample lies in the top ten.

Trimming accounts for 4 bases at V and 2 bases at J, while the number of junction bases matched to no gene is 1. CDR1 is given as LGHNT and CDR2 as FRNRAP, both from the germline V gene. Spanning cysteine to phenylalanine, the CDR3 consists of 15 amino acids. Only the CDR3 region is kept as DNA, spanning 45 bases read in frame from base 1. Turning to this clone: Which antigen it targets is not known. No much larger clonotype is one base removed from it; base qualities were not supplied.

Collaborating institutions collected whole blood in K2EDTA tubes following their own protocols. For TCRbeta analysis, collaborators shipped samples in one of three forms: frozen whole blood, isolated PBMCs, or DNA extracted from either of those sample types. The chain joins TRBV12-5 to TRBJ2-6; 8 middle bases align to TRBD1. The sequence was collected from a man in his fifties with acute or convalescent COVID-19. The sequencing sample was made of peripheral blood. The nucleotide sequence is TGTGCTAGTGGTTCACAGGGGGCTGGGGCCAACGTCCTGACTTTC. The encoded protein is CASGSQGAGANVLTF.